This TCR beta chain comes out of a study of early T cells in non-severe SARS-CoV-2 infection. TCRdb recomputed calls from the 5' RACE reads with MiXCR, one row per CDR3 protein. The sample carries 50,000 to 65,000 distinct CDR3 sequences, under 15% recorded once. V dropped 2 bases and J dropped 1 base, with 12 bases sitting between them. Germline V gives CDR1 KGHSH, CDR2 LQKENI. CDR3 length equals 16 residues. This clonotype was detected ten times or more. This rearrangement joins TRBV18 to TRBJ1-5; D possibly corresponds to TRBD1 (5 bases). The receptor was isolated from an adult who was a healthcare worker with PCR-confirmed SARS-CoV-2 infection or an uninfected control (not recorded which). The sample consisted of whole blood. CDR3 coding DNA: TGTGCCAGCTCACCATTTGGACACGGGAGCAATCAGCCCCAGCATTTT. Its translation is CASSPFGHGSNQPQHF.